The clone carrying this T cell receptor (beta chain) was seen ten or more times. Antigen: not known. After removal of 6 bases from V and 6 bases from J, the junction contained 6 bases not matched to a gene. Germline assignment: CDR1 MDHEN and CDR2 SYDVKM. The CDR3 sequence is 14 residues long. The source of the sample is a study of Graves' ophthalmopathy and Graves' hyperthyroidism. Study conclusions and caveats: The model's ophthalmopathy progression predictions had around 64% sensitivity and less than 75% specificity.

Amplified TCR beta CDR3 regions were obtained using RNA transcripts as template. RT-PCR in the first round used HTBI primers; a second-round multiplex PCR followed. TCRdb itself ran the multiplex PCR reads through MiXCR, one entry per CDR3 protein. The data hold a few hundred thousand distinct CDR3 sequences, with about a sixth observed a single time. Physicians reached a diagnosis by relying on clinical symptoms, serum thyroxine, TRAb, thyroid ultrasound and orbital computed tomography. What supplied the PBMCs was about 9.1 ml of fresh peripheral blood. The source material was peripheral blood. The receptor comes from an adult woman with stable Graves' hyperthyroidism. The chain uses TRBV28 and TRBJ2-7, with 12 bases fitting TRBD1. CDR3 nucleotides: TGTGCCAGCAGGAAGGGGACAGGGGGCTTCGAGCAGTACTTC. Translating gives CASRKGTGGFEQYF.